The clone carrying this T cell receptor (beta chain) has a single count. Only in-frame clones appear in the TCRdb table, and some are missing; sequencing was by immunoSEQ multiplex PCR. The top ten clones hold about 1.2% of a sample with some 32,000 clones, roughly four fifths of them seen once. This specimen belongs to a study of T cells in narcolepsy. Overall study: Patients with NT1 or NT2 and healthy control donors were enrolled.

The CDR3 is 15 amino acids. Germline CDR1 is SGHTA and CDR2 is FQGNSA. V lost 4 bases, J lost 7 bases, and 16 bases lay in between. The receptor comes from a human donor with narcolepsy. V gene TRBV7-2 combines with J gene TRBJ2-2; D is perhaps TRBD2 (6 bases). The sequenced sample was CD45RA- memory CD4+ T cells from PBMCs. CDR3 bases: TGTGCCAGCAGCTATGCTAGCGCTAGGGACGGGGAGCTGTTTTTT. Its protein is CASSYASARDGELFF.